This T cell receptor (beta chain) was profiled in a study of cytomegalovirus exposure and HLA in healthy donors. Study observations and caveats: Earlier results showed most TCR beta V segments being productive about 87% or about 30% of the time. In a later analysis, TCR beta V- and J-gene trimming was associated with a missense DCLRE1C variant.

Vbeta (60) and Jbeta (13) primers were used in the PCR. Assay: immunoSEQ multiplex PCR; the TCRdb copy retains only in-frame clones and omits some. The sample includes more than 90,000 clones, approximately 81% seen only once; the top ten take roughly 4.3%. For this clone: Its target is not known.

Germline V gives CDR1 SGHVS, CDR2 FNYEAQ. The length of the CDR3 is 15 residues. The sequence derives from a woman aged 40 to 49 in good health and CMV-seropositive. The sequenced sample consisted of PBMCs. The chain carries TRBV7-6 and TRBJ2-5; D may be TRBD2 (5 bases). Gene TRBJ2-7 matches the end of the DNA better, so the J call may be wrong. The CDR3 sequence is CASSPNSGVSYEQYF. The DNA for the CDR3 is TGTGCCAGCAGCCCCAATTCCGGGGTTAGCTACGAGCAGTACTTC.